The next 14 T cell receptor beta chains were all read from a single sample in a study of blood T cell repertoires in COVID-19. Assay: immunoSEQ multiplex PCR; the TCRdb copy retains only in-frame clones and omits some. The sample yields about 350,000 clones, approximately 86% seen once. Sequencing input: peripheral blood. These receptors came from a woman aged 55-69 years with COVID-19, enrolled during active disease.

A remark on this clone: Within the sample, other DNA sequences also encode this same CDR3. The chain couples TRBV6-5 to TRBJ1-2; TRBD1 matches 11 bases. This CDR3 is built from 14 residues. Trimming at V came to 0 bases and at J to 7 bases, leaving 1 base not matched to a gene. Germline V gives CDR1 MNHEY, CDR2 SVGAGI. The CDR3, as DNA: TGTGCCAGCAGTTACTCGGACAGGGGGCTTGGCTACACCTTC. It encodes CASSYSDRGLGYTF.

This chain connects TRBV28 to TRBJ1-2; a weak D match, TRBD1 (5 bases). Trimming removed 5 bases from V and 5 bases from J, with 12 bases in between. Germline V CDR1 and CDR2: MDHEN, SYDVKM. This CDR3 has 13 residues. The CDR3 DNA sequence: TGTGCCAGCAGTCCCCGACAGACTTATGGCTACACCTTC. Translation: CASSPRQTYGYTF.

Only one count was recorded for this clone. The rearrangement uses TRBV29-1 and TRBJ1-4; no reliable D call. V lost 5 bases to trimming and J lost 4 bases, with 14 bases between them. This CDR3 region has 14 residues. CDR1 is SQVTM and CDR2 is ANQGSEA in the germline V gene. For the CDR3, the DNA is TGCAGCGTTACCCCGGGGAACCTTAATGAAAAACTGTTTTTT. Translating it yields CSVTPGNLNEKLFF.

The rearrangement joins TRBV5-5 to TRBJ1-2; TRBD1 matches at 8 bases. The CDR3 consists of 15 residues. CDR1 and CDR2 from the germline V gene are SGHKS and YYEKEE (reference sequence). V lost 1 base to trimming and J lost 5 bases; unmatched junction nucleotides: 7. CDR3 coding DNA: TGTGCCAGCAGCTTGTTTGCAGGACAGGGATATGGCTACACCTTC. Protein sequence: CASSLFAGQGYGYTF.

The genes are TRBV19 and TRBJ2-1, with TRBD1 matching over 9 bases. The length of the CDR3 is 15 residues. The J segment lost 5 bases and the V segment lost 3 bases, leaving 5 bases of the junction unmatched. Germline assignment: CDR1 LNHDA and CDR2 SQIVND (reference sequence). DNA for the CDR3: TGTGCCAGTAGTATCACGGACAGGGGTAACAATGAGCAGTTCTTC. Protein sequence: CASSITDRGNNEQFF.

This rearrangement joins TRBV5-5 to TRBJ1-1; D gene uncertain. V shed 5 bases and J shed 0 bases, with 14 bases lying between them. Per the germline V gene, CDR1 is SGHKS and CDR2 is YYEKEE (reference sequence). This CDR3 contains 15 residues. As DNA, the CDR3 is TGTGCCAGCAGACTTCAGGCAGCTATGAACACTGAAGCTTTCTTT. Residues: CASRLQAAMNTEAFF.

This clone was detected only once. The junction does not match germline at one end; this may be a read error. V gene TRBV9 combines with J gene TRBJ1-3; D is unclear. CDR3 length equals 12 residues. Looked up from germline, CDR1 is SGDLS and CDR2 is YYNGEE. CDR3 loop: CASSGDSGSPDF. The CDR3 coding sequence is TGTGCCAGCAGCGGCGATTCGGGGAGCCCCGATTTT.

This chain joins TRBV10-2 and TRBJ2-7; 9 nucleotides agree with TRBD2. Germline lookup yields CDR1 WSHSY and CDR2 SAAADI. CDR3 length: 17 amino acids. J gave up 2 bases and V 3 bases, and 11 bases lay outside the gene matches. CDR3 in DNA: TGCGCCAGCAGTGACCCTATTCTAGCGGGGCCACCCTACGAGCAGTACTTC. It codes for CASSDPILAGPPYEQYF.

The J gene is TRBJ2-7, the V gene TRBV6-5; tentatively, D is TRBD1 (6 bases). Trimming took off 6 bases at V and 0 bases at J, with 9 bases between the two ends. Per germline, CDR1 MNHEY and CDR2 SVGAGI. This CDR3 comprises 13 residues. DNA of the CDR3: TGTGCCAGCAGGATGGACAGCTCCTACGAGCAGTACTTC. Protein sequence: CASRMDSSYEQYF.

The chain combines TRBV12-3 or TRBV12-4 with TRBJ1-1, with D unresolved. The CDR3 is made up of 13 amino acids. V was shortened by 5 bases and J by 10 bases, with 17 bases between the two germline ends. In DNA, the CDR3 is TGTGCCAGCAGTCCAAGCGAAATCCGGGGAGCTTTCTTT. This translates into CASSPSEIRGAFF.

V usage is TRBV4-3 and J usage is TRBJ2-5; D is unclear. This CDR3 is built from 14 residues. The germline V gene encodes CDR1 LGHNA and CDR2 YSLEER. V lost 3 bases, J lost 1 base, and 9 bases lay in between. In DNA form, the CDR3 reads TGCGCCAGCAGCCATGAATCGGGCCAAGAGACCCAGTACTTC. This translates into CASSHESGQETQYF.

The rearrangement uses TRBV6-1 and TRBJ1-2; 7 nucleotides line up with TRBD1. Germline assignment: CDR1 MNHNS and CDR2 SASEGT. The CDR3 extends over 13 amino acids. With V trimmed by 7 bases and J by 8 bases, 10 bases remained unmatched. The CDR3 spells CASTAGGYVGYTF. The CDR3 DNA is TGTGCCAGCACGGCAGGGGGGTACGTAGGCTACACCTTC.

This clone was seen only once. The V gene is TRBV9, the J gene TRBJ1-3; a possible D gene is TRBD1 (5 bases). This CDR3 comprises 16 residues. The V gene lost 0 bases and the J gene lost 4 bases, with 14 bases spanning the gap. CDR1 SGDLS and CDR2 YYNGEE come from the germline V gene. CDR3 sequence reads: CASSVDGGVKGNTIYF. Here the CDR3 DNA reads TGTGCCAGCAGCGTAGACGGGGGAGTTAAAGGAAACACCATATATTTT.

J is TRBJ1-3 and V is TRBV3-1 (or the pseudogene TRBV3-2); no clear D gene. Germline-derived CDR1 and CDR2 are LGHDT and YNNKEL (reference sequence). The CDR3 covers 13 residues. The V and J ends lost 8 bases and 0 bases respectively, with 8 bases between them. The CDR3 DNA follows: TGTGCCAGCTCAGCGATCTCTGGAAACACCATATATTTT. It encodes CASSAISGNTIYF.